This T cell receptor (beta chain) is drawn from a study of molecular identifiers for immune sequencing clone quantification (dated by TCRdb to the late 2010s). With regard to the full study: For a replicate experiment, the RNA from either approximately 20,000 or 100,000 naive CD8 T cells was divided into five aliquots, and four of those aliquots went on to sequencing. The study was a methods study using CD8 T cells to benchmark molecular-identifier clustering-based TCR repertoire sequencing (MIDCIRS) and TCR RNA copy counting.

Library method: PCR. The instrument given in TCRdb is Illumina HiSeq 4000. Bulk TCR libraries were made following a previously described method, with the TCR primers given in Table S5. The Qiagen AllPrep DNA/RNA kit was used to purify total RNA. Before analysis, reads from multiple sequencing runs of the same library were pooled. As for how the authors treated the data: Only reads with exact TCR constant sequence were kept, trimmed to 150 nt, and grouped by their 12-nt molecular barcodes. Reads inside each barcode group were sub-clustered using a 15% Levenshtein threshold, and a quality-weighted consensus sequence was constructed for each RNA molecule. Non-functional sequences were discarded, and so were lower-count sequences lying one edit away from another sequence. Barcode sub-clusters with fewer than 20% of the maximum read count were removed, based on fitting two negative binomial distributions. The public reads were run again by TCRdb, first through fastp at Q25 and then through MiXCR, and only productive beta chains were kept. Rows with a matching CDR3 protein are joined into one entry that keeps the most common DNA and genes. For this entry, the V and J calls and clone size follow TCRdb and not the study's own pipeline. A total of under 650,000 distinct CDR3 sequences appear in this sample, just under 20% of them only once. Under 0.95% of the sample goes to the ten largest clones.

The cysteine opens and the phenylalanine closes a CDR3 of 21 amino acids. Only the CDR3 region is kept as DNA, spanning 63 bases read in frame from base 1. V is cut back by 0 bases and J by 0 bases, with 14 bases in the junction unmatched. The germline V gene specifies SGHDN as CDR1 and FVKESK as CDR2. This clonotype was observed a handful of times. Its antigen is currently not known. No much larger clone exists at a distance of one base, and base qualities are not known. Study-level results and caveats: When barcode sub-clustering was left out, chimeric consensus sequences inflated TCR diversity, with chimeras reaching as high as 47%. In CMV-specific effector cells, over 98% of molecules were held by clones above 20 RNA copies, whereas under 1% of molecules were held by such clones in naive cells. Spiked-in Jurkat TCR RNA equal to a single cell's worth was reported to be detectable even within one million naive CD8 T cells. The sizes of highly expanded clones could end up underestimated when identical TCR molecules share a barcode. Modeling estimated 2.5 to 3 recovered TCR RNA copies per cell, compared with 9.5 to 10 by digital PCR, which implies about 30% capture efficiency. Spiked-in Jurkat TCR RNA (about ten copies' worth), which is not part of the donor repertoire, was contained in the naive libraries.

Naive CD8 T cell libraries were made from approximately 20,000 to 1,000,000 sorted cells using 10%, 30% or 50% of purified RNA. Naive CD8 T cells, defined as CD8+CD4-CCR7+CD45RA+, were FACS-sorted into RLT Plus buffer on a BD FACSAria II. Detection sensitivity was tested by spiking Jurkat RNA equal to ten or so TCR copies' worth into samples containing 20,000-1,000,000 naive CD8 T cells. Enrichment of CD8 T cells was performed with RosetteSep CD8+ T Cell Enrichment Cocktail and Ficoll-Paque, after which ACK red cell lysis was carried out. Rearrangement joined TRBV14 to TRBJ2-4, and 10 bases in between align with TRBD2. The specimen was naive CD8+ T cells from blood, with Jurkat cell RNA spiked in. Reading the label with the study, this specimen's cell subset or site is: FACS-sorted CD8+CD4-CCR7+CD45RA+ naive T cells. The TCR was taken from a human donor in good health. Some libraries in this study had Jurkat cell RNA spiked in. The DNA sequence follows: TGTGCCAGCAGCCAAGAAGGCGGTCAGCGGGGGGGGACTCTAGCCAAAAACATTCAGTACTTC. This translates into CASSQEGGQRGGTLAKNIQYF.